This T cell receptor (beta chain) was obtained from a study of blood T cell repertoires in COVID-19. The table came from immunoSEQ multiplex PCR; TCRdb's copy has only in-frame clones and leaves some out. The table lists approximately 200,000 clones, about 88% of them singletons. This CDR3 comprises 11 residues. V was pared by 7 bases and J by 8 bases, with 8 bases between. Germline V gene data show CDR1 as SGHAT and CDR2 as FQNNGV. The material sequenced was peripheral blood. The sequence was collected from a man aged 50 to 60 who had recovered from COVID-19. The chain recombines TRBV11-2 with TRBJ1-4; a weak D match, TRBD1 (5 bases). The CDR3 sequence: CASIGGEKLFF. The CDR3 DNA is TGTGCCAGCATTGGGGGGGAAAAACTGTTTTTT.